This TCR beta chain was identified during a study of CD4+ T cells in melanoma (dated by TCRdb to the early 2020s). Background on the whole study: The study examined neoantigen-specific CD4+ T cells in human melanoma.

Comment on this clone: Its antigen remains unidentified. No much larger clone exists at a distance of one base, and base qualities are not known.

Receptor libraries were prepared by the immunoSEQ multiplex PCR assay. TCRdb obtained this table from immuneACCESS and retained in-frame rearrangements with V and J assigned. These tables miss some clones; where compared with another copy, unresolved V genes account for less than half of the shortfall, and the remainder is unexplained. The sample table holds about 9,200 clones, of which approximately 71% were seen once. The biggest ten clones account for 9.5% to 12% of the sample. The donors were melanoma patients. The germline V gene (reference sequence) gives CDR1 as LNHDA and CDR2 as SQIVND. Trimming takes 7 bases from V and 6 bases from J, and the germline ends sit 13 bases apart. Spanning cysteine to phenylalanine, the CDR3 consists of 13 amino acids. Only the CDR3 DNA stays, 39 bases, in frame from base 1. Broad study findings and their caveats: Diverse differentiation states were reported to be shown by neoantigen-specific CD4+ T cells in melanoma. The report described a correlation between neoantigen-specific CD4+ T cells and the function of CD8+ T cells, macrophages and B cells.

The rearranged segments are TRBV19 and TRBJ2-1; the D region possibly corresponds to TRBD2 (5 bases align). The sequencing sample was made of cells from a culture (not recorded whether cultured in vitro). This receptor was obtained from a human donor with melanoma. This receptor carries the CDR3 CASTLLVSNEQFF. The DNA sequence is TGTGCCAGTACCCTACTAGTGTCCAATGAGCAGTTCTTC.